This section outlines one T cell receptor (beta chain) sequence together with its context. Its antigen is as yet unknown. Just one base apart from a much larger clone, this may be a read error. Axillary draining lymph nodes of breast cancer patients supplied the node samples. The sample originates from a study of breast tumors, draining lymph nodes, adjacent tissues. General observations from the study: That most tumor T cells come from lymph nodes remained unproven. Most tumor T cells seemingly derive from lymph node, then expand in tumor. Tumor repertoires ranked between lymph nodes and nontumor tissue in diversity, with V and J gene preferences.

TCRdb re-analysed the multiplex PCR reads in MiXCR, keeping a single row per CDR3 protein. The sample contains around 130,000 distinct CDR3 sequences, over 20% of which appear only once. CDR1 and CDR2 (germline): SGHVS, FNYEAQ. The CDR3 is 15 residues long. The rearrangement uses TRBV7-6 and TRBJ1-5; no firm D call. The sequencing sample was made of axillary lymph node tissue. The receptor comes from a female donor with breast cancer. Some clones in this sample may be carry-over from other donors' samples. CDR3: CASSLDSGSSQPQHF. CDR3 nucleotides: TGTGCCAGCAGCTTAGATAGTGGGAGCAGTCAGCCCCAGCATTTT.